These 5 T cell receptor beta chains were all obtained from the same sample, sequenced in a study of T cell responses to AZD1222 COVID-19 vaccine (dated by TCRdb to the early 2020s). The time point label, as the study defines it: baseline before first vaccination. The library relied on the immunoSEQ multiplex PCR assay. Not all clones reach the TCRdb copy of this immuneACCESS table, which keeps in-frame sequences only. Checked studies attribute under half of the gap to unresolved V genes and leave the rest unexplained. This sample has 150,000 to 200,000 clones in its table, and approximately 90% of those were observed once. Jointly, the top ten make up approximately 2.9% of the sample. The source was peripheral blood, collected on day 0 of AZD1222 vaccination. The receptors come from an adult in good health.

The chain is built from TRBV7-9 and TRBJ2-7; D is perhaps TRBD1 or TRBD2 (5 bases each). Germline V gives CDR1 SEHNR, CDR2 FQNEAQ (reference sequence). The CDR3 length is 13 residues. V dropped 4 bases and J dropped 5 bases, with 12 bases sitting between them. CDR3 region: CASSWGTSHEQYF. In nucleotides, the CDR3 is TGTGCCAGCAGCTGGGGGACCAGCCACGAGCAGTACTTC.

The J gene is TRBJ2-5, the V gene TRBV7-2; D is perhaps TRBD2 (6 bases). From germline, CDR1 is SGHTA and CDR2 FQGNSA. Trimming shortened V by 0 bases and J by 8 bases, and 16 bases separated the two germline ends. This CDR3 comprises 15 residues. This CDR3 is CASSLASGTGSTQYF. The CDR3 DNA reads TGTGCCAGCAGCTTAGCTAGCGGTACTGGGAGTACCCAGTACTTC.

This chain joins TRBV4-3 and TRBJ1-1; D call uncertain. Germline lookup yields CDR1 LGHNA and CDR2 YSLEER. CDR3 length: 17 residues. V was pared by 0 bases and J by 5 bases, with 19 bases between. The CDR3 reads CASSQESLGRSKTEAFF. DNA for the CDR3: TGCGCCAGCAGCCAAGAATCGCTGGGGAGGTCAAAAACTGAAGCTTTCTTT.

The chain joins TRBV7-9 to TRBJ1-1, with D possibly being TRBD1 (5 bases). The CDR3 extends over 16 amino acids. The germline V and J ends were trimmed by 5 bases and 1 base, with 17 bases remaining between them. Per germline, CDR1 SEHNR and CDR2 FQNEAQ (reference sequence). The CDR3 sequence: CASSHNRLMENTEAFF. The CDR3 region has the DNA TGTGCCAGCAGCCACAACAGGTTAATGGAGAACACTGAAGCTTTCTTT.

The V and J genes are TRBV5-4 and TRBJ1-1, with 7 bases lining up with TRBD1. Germline-derived CDR1 and CDR2 are SGHNT and YYREEE (reference sequence). The CDR3 length is 14 residues. V shed 6 bases and J 2 bases; nucleotides not matched to a gene: 7. CDR3 in amino acids: CASTRDRLNTEAFF. The CDR3 coding sequence is TGTGCCAGCACCCGGGACAGACTAAACACTGAAGCTTTCTTT.